This T cell receptor beta chain emerged from a study of cytomegalovirus exposure and HLA in healthy donors. Study-wide context: The approximately 130 validation repertoires matched the roughly 650 first-cohort repertoires in platform, a later analysis reported.

This table comes from immunoSEQ multiplex PCR, and its TCRdb copy is limited to in-frame clones, with some not included. The top ten clones hold around 2% of a sample with approximately 160,000 clones, about 82% of them seen once. V was pared by 6 bases and J by 0 bases, with 9 bases of the junction left unmatched. CDR3 length equals 16 residues. Germline assignment: CDR1 SGHNT and CDR2 YENEEA. The sequenced sample was PBMCs. The origin of this receptor is a man aged 25-45 years in good health and CMV-seropositive. The J gene is TRBJ1-1, the V gene TRBV11-3; 8 nucleotides align to TRBD1. CDR3 sequence reads: CASRRTGKTMNTEAFF. For the CDR3, the DNA is TGTGCCAGCAGGAGGACAGGGAAAACTATGAACACTGAAGCTTTCTTT. Supplemented by reference TRBV11-3 and TRBJ1-1, the full variable domain reads EAGVVQSPRYKIIEKKQPVAFWCNPISGHNTLYWYLQNLGQGPELLIRYENEEAVDDSQLPKDRFSAERLKGVDSTLKIQPAELGDSAVYLCASRRTGKTMNTEAFFGQGTRLTVV.